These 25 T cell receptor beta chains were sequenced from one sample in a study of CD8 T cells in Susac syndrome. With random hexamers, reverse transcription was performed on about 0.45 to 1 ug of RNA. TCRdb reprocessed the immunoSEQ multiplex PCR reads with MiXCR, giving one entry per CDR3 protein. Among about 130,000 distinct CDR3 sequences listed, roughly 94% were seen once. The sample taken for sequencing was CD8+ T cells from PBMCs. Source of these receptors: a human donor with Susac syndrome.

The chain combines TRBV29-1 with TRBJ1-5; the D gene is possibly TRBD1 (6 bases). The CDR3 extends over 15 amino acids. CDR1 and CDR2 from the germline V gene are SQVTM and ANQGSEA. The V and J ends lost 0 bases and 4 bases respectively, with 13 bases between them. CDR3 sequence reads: CSVEEGGGGNQPQHF. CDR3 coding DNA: TGCAGCGTTGAAGAAGGCGGAGGGGGAAATCAGCCCCAGCATTTT. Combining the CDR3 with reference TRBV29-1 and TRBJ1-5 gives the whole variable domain SAVISQKPSRDICQRGTSLTIQCQVDSQVTMMFWYRQQPGQSLTLIATANQGSEATYESGFVIDKFPISRPNLTFSTLTVSNMSPEDSSIYLCSVEEGGGGNQPQHFGDGTRLSIL.

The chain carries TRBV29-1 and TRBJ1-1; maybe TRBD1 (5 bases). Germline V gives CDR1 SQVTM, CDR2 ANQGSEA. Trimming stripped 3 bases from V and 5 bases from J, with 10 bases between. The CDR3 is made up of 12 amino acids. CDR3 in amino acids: CSVDSGGTEAFF. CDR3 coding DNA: TGCAGCGTTGACTCTGGGGGTACTGAAGCTTTCTTT.

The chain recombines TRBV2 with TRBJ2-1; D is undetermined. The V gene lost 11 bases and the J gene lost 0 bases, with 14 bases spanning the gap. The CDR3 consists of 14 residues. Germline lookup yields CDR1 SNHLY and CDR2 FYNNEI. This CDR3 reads CASRGYASYNEQFF. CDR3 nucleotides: TGTGCCTCGCGAGGATACGCCTCCTACAATGAGCAGTTCTTC.

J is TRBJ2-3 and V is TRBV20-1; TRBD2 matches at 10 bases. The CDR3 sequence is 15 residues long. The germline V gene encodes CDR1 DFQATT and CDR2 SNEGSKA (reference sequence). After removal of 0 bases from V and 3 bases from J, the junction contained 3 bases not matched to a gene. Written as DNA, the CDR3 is TGCAGTGCTAGAGATCTAGCGGGAGAGACAGATACGCAGTATTTT. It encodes CSARDLAGETDTQYF.

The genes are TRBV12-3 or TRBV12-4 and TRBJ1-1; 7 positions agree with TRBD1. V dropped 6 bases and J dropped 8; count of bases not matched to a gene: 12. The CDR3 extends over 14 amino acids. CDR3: CASSLLRQGPEAFF. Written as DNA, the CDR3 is TGTGCCAGCAGCCTACTGAGACAGGGCCCCGAAGCTTTCTTT.

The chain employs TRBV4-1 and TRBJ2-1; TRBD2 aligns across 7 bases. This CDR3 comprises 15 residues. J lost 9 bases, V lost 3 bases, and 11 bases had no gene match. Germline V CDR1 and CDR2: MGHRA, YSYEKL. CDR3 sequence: CASSQAETLASEQFF. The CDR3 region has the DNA TGCGCCAGCAGCCAGGCGGAGACACTAGCGAGTGAGCAGTTCTTC.

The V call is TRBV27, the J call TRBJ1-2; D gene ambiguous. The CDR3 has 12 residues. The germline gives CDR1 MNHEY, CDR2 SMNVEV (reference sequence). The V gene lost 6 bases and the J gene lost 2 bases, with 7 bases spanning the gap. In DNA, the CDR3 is TGTGCCAGCAGCCAGGACAACTATGGCTACACCTTC. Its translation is CASSQDNYGYTF.

CDR3 coding DNA: TGTGCCAGCAGCTCATCAGGTAGCAATCAGCCCCAGCATTTT. It specifies CASSSSGSNQPQHF. The chain couples TRBV5-4 to TRBJ1-5; D gene unclear. The CDR3 has 14 residues. V lost 3 bases to trimming and J lost 0 bases, with 7 bases between them. CDR1 is SGHNT and CDR2 is YYREEE in the germline V gene (reference sequence).

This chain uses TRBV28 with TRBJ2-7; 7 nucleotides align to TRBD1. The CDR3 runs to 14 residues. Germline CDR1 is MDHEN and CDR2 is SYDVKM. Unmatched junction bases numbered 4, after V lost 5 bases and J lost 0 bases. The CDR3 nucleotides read TGTGCCAGCAGTACCGGGACAGACTCCTACGAGCAGTACTTC. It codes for CASSTGTDSYEQYF. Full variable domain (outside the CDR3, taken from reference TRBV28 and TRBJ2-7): DVKVTQSSRYLVKRTGEKVFLECVQDMDHENMFWYRQDPGLGLRLIYFSYDVKMKEKGDIPEGYSVSREKKERFSLILESASTNQTSMYLCASSTGTDSYEQYFGPGTRLTVT.

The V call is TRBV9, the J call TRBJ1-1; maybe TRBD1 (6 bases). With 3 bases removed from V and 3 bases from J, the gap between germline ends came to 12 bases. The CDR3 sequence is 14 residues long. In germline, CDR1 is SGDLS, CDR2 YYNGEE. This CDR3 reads CASSAGAGDTEAFF. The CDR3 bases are TGTGCCAGCAGCGCCGGGGCAGGGGACACTGAAGCTTTCTTT.

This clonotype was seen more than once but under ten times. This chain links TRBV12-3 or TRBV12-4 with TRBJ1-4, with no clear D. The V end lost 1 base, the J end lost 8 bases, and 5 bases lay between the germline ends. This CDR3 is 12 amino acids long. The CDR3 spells CASSLGGEKLFF. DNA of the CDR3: TGTGCCAGCAGTTTAGGTGGGGAAAAACTGTTTTTT.

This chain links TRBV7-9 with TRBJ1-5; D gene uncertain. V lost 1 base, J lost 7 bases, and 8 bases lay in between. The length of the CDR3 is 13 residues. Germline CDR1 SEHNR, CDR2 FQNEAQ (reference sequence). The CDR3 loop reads CASSLEGLQPQHF. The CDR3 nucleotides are TGTGCCAGCAGCTTAGAAGGGTTACAGCCCCAGCATTTT. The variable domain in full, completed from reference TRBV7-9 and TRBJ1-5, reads DTGVSQNPRHKITKRGQNVTFRCDPISEHNRLYWYRQTLGQGPEFLTYFQNEAQLEKSRLLSDRFSAERPKGSFSTLEIQRTEQGDSAMYLCASSLEGLQPQHFGDGTRLSIL.

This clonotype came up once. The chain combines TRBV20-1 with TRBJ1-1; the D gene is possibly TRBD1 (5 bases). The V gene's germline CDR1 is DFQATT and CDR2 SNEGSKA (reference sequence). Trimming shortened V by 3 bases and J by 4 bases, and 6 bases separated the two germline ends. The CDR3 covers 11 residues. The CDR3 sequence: CSARGGTEAFF. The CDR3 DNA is TGCAGTGCTAGGGGGGGCACTGAAGCTTTCTTT.

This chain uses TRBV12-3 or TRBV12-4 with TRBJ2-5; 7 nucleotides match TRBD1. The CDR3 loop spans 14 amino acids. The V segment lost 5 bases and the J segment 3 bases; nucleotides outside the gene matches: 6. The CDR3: CASSPGQMEETQYF. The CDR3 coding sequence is TGTGCCAGCAGTCCGGGACAGATGGAAGAGACCCAGTACTTC.

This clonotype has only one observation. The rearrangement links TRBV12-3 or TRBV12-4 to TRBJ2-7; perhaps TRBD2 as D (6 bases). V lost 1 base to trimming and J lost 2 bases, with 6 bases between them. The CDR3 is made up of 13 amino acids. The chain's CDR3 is CASSLGEAYEQYF. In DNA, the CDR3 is TGTGCCAGCAGTTTAGGGGAGGCCTACGAGCAGTACTTC.

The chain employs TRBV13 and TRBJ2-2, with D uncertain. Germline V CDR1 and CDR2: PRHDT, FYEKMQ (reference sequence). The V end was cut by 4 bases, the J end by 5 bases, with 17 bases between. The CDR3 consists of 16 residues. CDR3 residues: CASSSKDYLGTGELFF. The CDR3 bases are TGTGCCAGCAGCTCTAAAGATTATTTGGGGACCGGGGAGCTGTTTTTT. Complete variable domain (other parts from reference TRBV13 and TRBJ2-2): AAGVIQSPRHLIKEKRETATLKCYPIPRHDTVYWYQQGPGQDPQFLISFYEKMQSDKGSIPDRFSAQQFSDYHSELNMSSLELGDSALYFCASSSKDYLGTGELFFGEGSRLTVL.

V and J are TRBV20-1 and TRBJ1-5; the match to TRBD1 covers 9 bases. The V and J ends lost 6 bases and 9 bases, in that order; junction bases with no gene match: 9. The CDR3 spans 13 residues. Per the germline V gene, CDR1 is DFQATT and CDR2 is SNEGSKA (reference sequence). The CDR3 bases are TGCAGTGCGCCCGGACAGGGGTCATGGCCCCAGCATTTT. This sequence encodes CSAPGQGSWPQHF.

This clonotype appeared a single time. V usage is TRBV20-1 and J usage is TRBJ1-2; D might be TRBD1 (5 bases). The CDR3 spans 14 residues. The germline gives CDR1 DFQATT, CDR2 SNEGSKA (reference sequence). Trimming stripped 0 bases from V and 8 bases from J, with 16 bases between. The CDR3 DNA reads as TGCAGTGCTAGAGACTGGGACTCCGGTGGGGGCTACACCTTC. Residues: CSARDWDSGGGYTF.

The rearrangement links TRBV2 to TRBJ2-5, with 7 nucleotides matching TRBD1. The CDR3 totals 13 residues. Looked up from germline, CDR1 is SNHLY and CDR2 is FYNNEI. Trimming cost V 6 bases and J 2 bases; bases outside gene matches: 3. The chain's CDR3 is CASRGTAQETQYF. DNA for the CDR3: TGTGCCAGCAGGGGGACAGCGCAAGAGACCCAGTACTTC.

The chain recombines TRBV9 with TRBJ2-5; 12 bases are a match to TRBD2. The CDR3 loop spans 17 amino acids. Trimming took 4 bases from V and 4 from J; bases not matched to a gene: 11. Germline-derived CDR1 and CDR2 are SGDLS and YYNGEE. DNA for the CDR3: TGTGCCAGCAGCCCGGGACTAGCGGGTTCAGGACGAGAGACCCAGTACTTC. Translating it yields CASSPGLAGSGRETQYF.

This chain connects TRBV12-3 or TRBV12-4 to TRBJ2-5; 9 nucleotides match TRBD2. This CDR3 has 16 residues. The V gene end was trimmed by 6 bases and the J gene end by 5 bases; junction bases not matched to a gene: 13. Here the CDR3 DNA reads TGTGCCAGCAGGGACCAAGGACTAGCGCGATCGGAGACCCAGTACTTC. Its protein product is CASRDQGLARSETQYF.

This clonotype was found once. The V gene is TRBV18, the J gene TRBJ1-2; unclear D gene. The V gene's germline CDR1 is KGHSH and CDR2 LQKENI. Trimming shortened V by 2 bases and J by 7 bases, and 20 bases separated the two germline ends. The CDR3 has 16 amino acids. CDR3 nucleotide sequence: TGTGCCAGCTCACCAGAGGCTCTACTGGATTATGTTGGCTACACCTTC. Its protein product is CASSPEALLDYVGYTF. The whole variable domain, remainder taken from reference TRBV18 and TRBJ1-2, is NAGVMQNPRHLVRRRGQEARLRCSPMKGHSHVYWYRQLPEEGLKFMVYLQKENIIDESGMPKERFSAEFPKEGPSILRIQQVVRGDSAAYFCASSPEALLDYVGYTFGSGTRLTVV.

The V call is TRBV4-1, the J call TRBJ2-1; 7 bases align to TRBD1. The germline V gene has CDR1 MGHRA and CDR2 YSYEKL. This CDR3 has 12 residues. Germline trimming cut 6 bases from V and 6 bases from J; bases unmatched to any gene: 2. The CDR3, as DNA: TGCGCCAGCAGGGGGACAGTCAATGAGCAGTTCTTC. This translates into CASRGTVNEQFF.

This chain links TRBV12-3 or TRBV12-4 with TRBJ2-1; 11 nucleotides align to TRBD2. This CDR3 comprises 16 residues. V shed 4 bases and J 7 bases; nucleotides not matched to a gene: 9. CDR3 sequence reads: CASSSPLAGVRNEQFF. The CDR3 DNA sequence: TGTGCCAGCAGTTCGCCACTAGCGGGAGTTAGGAATGAGCAGTTCTTC.

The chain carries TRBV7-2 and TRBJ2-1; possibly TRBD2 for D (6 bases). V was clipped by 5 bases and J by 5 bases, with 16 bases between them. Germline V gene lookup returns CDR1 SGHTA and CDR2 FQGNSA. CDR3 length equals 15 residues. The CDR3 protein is CASSNQDWGDNEQFF. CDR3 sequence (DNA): TGTGCCAGCAGCAACCAGGACTGGGGGGACAATGAGCAGTTCTTC. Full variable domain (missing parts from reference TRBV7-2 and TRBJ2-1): GAGVSQSPSNKVTEKGKDVELRCDPISGHTALYWYRQSLGQGLEFLIYFQGNSAPDKSGLPSDRFSAERTGGSVSTLTIQRTQQEDSAVYLCASSNQDWGDNEQFFGPGTRLTVL.